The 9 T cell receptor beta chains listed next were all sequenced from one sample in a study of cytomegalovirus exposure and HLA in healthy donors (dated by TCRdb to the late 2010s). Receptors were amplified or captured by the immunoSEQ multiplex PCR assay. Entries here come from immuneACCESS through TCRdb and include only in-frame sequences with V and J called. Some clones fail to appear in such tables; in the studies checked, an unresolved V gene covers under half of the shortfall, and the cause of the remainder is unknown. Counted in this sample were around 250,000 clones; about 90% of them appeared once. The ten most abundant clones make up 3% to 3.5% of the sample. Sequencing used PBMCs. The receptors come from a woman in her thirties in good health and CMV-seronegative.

In DNA form, the CDR3 reads TGTGCCAGCAGTACCGACAGGGGCTACAATGAGCAGTTCTTC. Translation gives CASSTDRGYNEQFF. The chain employs TRBV6-5 and TRBJ2-1; 8 bases map to TRBD1. The CDR3 sequence is 14 residues long. Germline V gene lookup returns CDR1 MNHEY and CDR2 SVGAGI. The J segment lost 3 bases and the V segment lost 5 bases, leaving 3 bases of the junction unmatched.

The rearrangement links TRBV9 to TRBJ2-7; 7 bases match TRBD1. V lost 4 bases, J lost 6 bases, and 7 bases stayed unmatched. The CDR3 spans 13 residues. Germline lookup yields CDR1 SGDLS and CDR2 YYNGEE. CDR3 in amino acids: CASSTRQGGEQYF. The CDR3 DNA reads TGTGCCAGCAGCACGCGACAGGGTGGCGAGCAGTACTTC.

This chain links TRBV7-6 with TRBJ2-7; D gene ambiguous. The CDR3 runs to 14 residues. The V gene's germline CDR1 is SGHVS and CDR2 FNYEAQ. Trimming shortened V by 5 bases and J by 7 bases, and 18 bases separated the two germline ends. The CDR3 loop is CASSQLELDEEQYF. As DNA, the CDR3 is TGTGCCAGCAGCCAGTTAGAGCTAGACGAGGAGCAGTACTTC.

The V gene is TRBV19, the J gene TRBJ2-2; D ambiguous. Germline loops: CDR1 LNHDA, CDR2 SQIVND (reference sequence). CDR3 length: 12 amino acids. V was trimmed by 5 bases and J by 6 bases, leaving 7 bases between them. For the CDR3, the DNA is TGTGCCAGTAGTTCTTACCCCGGGGAGCTGTTTTTT. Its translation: CASSSYPGELFF.

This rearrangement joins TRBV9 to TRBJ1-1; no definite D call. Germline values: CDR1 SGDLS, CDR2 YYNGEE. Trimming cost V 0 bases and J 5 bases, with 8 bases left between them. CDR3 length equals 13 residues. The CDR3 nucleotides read TGTGCCAGCAGCGTAGAGCCGGGAACTGAAGCTTTCTTT. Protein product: CASSVEPGTEAFF.

The CDR3 DNA reads TGTGCCAGCAGCTTAGGCTGGAACACCGGGGAGCTGTTTTTT. This codes for CASSLGWNTGELFF. The chain is built from TRBV11-2 and TRBJ2-2; D is unresolved. With 1 base removed from V and 1 base from J, the gap between germline ends came to 4 bases. The CDR3 has 14 residues. CDR1 and CDR2 from the germline V gene are SGHAT and FQNNGV.

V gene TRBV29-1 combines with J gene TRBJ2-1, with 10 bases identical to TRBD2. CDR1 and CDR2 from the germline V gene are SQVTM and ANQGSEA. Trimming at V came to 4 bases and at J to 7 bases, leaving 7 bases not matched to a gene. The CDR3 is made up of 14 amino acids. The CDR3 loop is CSVGPSGSTNEQFF. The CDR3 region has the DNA TGCAGCGTTGGTCCTAGCGGGAGTACAAATGAGCAGTTCTTC.

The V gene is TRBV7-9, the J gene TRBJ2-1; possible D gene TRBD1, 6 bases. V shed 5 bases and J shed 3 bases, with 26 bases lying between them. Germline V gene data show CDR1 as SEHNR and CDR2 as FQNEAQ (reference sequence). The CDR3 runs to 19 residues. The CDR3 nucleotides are TGTGCCAGCAGCCCCCGGGACACCTACACCCTGAAAGTCTACAATGAGCAGTTCTTC. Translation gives CASSPRDTYTLKVYNEQFF.

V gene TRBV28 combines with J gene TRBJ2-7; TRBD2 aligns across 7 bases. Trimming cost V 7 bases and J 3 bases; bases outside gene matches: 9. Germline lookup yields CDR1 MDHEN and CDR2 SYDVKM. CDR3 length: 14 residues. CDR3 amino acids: CASKRGGSYYEQYF. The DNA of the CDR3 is TGTGCCAGCAAACGTGGCGGGAGTTACTACGAGCAGTACTTC.